Listed here are 16 T cell receptor beta chains from one sample, sequenced in a study of blood T cell repertoires in COVID-19. Using immunoSEQ multiplex PCR, the repertoire was profiled, and TCRdb retains in-frame clones only, with some absent. This sample has fewer than 300,000 clones, with more than 85% found just once. The material sequenced was peripheral blood. The source of these receptors is a woman between 25 and 40 years old with COVID-19, enrolled during active disease.

V and J are TRBV27 and TRBJ2-7; D is perhaps TRBD1 (6 bases). This CDR3 is built from 14 residues. V was shortened by 6 bases and J by 7 bases, with 19 bases between the two germline ends. The germline V gene has CDR1 MNHEY and CDR2 SMNVEV (reference sequence). Here the CDR3 reads CASRRSGTPLEQYF. Written as DNA, the CDR3 is TGTGCCAGCAGGCGATCCGGGACACCCTTGGAGCAGTACTTC.

The chain carries TRBV9 and TRBJ2-1, with TRBD2 matching 8 bases. The CDR3 has 16 residues. CDR1 is SGDLS, CDR2 YYNGEE, per germline. V was pared by 0 bases and J by 4 bases, with 6 bases of the junction left unmatched. The CDR3 coding sequence is TGTGCCAGCAGCGTAGTGGTAGCGGGATTGTACAATGAGCAGTTCTTC. Its translation: CASSVVVAGLYNEQFF.

This clone has a single count. J is TRBJ2-7 and V is TRBV5-5; D may be TRBD1 (6 bases). Germline V lookup: CDR1 SGHKS, CDR2 YYEKEE (reference sequence). Trimming removed 4 bases from V and 3 bases from J, with 14 bases in between. The CDR3 sequence is 14 residues long. The CDR3: CASSLTGSHYEQYF. In DNA form, the CDR3 reads TGTGCCAGCAGCCTCACAGGGTCCCACTACGAGCAGTACTTC. The whole variable domain, filled in from reference TRBV5-5 and TRBJ2-7, reads DAGVTQSPTHLIKTRGQQVTLRCSPISGHKSVSWYQQVLGQGPQFIFQYYEKEERGRGNFPDRFSARQFPNYSSELNVNALLLGDSALYLCASSLTGSHYEQYFGPGTRLTVT.

About this clone: One end of the junction fails to match germline, which may point to a read error. This chain links TRBV6-1 with TRBJ1-4, with D tentatively TRBD1 (5 bases). CDR3 size: 11 residues. Germline assignment: CDR1 MNHNS and CDR2 SASEGT. The CDR3 bases are TGTGCCAGCAGTGAAACAACAGGCGAACATTTT. Translating gives CASSETTGEHF.

V is TRBV10-2 and J is TRBJ1-4, with no clear D. This CDR3 contains 13 residues. The germline CDR1 and CDR2 sequences are WSHSY and SAAADI. Trimming took 9 bases from V and 8 from J, leaving 16 bases between them. DNA for the CDR3: TGCGCCAGTAGTAGAGGGTTGGGGGAAAAACTGTTTTTT. Protein sequence: CASSRGLGEKLFF.

The chain links TRBV11-2 to TRBJ1-1; the D is unclear. Looked up from germline, CDR1 is SGHAT and CDR2 is FQNNGV. The CDR3 extends over 13 amino acids. Trimming stripped 1 base from V and 5 bases from J, with 8 bases between. The CDR3 loop is CASSLGHSTEAFF. DNA of the CDR3: TGTGCCAGCAGCTTAGGGCACAGTACTGAAGCTTTCTTT.

A single count supports this clone. The sample contains more than one DNA sequence encoding this CDR3. The chain is built from TRBV3-1 (or the pseudogene TRBV3-2) and TRBJ1-3; 7 bases align to TRBD1. The CDR3 length is 15 residues. Trimming removed 4 bases from V and 0 bases from J; junction bases left unmatched: 3. Germline V CDR1 and CDR2: LGHDT, YNNKEL (reference sequence). The CDR3 region is CASSPRDSSGNTIYF. CDR3 bases: TGTGCCAGCAGCCCCCGGGACAGCTCTGGAAACACCATATATTTT.

The sample holds one count of this clone. The chain employs TRBV6-5 and TRBJ1-5; the D is unclear. The CDR3 is 15 residues long. Germline CDR1 is MNHEY and CDR2 is SVGAGI. Trimming pared 10 bases from V and 4 bases from J, leaving 20 bases between. CDR3 amino acids: CATRALISGNQPQHF. The CDR3 DNA sequence: TGTGCCACAAGGGCCCTAATAAGCGGGAATCAGCCCCAGCATTTT.

This rearrangement joins TRBV11-1 to TRBJ1-1, with D perhaps TRBD1 (6 bases). The V gene's germline CDR1 is SGHAT and CDR2 FQDESV (reference sequence). This CDR3 has 13 amino acids. V lost 2 bases to trimming and J lost 6 bases, with 10 bases between them. CDR3 DNA: TGTGCCAGCAGCTTAAGGGGGGGGTCTGAAGCTTTCTTT. Its protein product is CASSLRGGSEAFF.

The CDR3 spells CASSLHISGGARAEQYF. DNA of the CDR3: TGTGCCAGCAGTTTACATATCTCGGGAGGGGCGAGGGCCGAGCAGTACTTC. V usage is TRBV28 and J usage is TRBJ2-7, with 8 bases fitting TRBD2. CDR1 is MDHEN, CDR2 SYDVKM, per germline. The CDR3 has 17 amino acids. The V and J ends lost 2 bases and 6 bases, in that order; junction bases with no gene match: 15. The whole variable domain, remainder taken from reference TRBV28 and TRBJ2-7, is DVKVTQSSRYLVKRTGEKVFLECVQDMDHENMFWYRQDPGLGLRLIYFSYDVKMKEKGDIPEGYSVSREKKERFSLILESASTNQTSMYLCASSLHISGGARAEQYFGPGTRLTVT.

The chain couples TRBV19 to TRBJ2-7; the match to TRBD2 covers 10 bases. The CDR3 runs to 15 residues. Germline V CDR1 and CDR2: LNHDA, SQIVND (reference sequence). Unmatched junction bases numbered 2, after V lost 1 base and J lost 2 bases. This CDR3 reads CASSIGTSGPYEQYF. For the CDR3, the DNA is TGTGCCAGTAGTATAGGGACTAGCGGCCCCTACGAGCAGTACTTC.

The rearrangement joins TRBV6-5 to TRBJ1-1; possible D gene TRBD1, 5 bases. This CDR3 spans 12 amino acids. The V gene's germline CDR1 is MNHEY and CDR2 SVGAGI. V lost 9 bases to trimming and J lost 5 bases, with 13 bases between them. The CDR3 sequence: CASSRVGTEAFF. The DNA of the CDR3 is TGTGCCAGTTCCAGGGTAGGGACTGAAGCTTTCTTT.

The chain carries TRBV10-3 and TRBJ1-5; a weak D match, TRBD1 (5 bases). With 4 bases removed from V and 1 base from J, the gap between germline ends came to 5 bases. The CDR3 consists of 13 residues. Germline assignment: CDR1 ENHRY and CDR2 SYGVKD. DNA of the CDR3: TGTGCCATCAGTGGGGGCAGCAATCAGCCCCAGCATTTT. Translating it yields CAISGGSNQPQHF.

This clone was recorded a few times. The chain recombines TRBV6-2 or TRBV6-3 with TRBJ2-7, with 8 bases that match TRBD2. The CDR3 extends over 13 amino acids. J gave up 7 bases and V 5 bases, and 7 bases lay outside the gene matches. Germline loops: CDR1 MNHEY, CDR2 SVGEGT. The CDR3 DNA reads TGTGCCAGCAGTCAGCAACCGGGGGGGGAGCAGTACTTC. It encodes CASSQQPGGEQYF.

The chain is built from TRBV30 and TRBJ2-1; 10 bases line up with TRBD2. Germline V gene lookup returns CDR1 GTSNPN and CDR2 SVGIG (reference sequence). The CDR3 loop spans 15 amino acids. V was clipped by 2 bases and J by 7 bases; unmatched bases: 8. CDR3 sequence (DNA): TGTGCCTGGAGTACCCTTAGCGGGAGGATGAATGAGCAGTTCTTC. Protein product: CAWSTLSGRMNEQFF.

This clone was seen a single time. The chain uses TRBV19 and TRBJ2-7; D remains unclear. The germline V and J ends were trimmed by 3 bases and 1 base, with 10 bases remaining between them. The CDR3 covers 14 residues. The germline gives CDR1 LNHDA, CDR2 SQIVND (reference sequence). As DNA, the CDR3 is TGTGCCAGTAGTATTTCCGGTTTTTCCTACGAGCAGTACTTC. This codes for CASSISGFSYEQYF.